One and the same sample provided the 15 T cell receptor beta chains below, sequenced in a study of T-cell reconstitution after alpha-beta-depleted transplantation in children. Library preparation (for TCRbeta) was performed with unique molecular identifiers. TCRdb reprocessed the PCR reads via MiXCR and lists one record per CDR3 protein. The repertoire consists of about 610,000 distinct CDR3 sequences, with 8% to 11% occurring once and the leading ten covering 4% to 5%. Source: PBMCs from the stem cell graft donor, taken from the stem cell graft. These receptors were collected from a human donor who donated a stem cell graft to a child with acute myeloid leukemia.

This clonotype was recorded at least ten times. This chain uses TRBV20-1 with TRBJ2-5, with a tentative D call TRBD2 (6 bases). The CDR3 consists of 14 residues. Trimming pared 1 base from V and 2 bases from J, leaving 11 bases between. The V gene's germline CDR1 is DFQATT and CDR2 SNEGSKA (reference sequence). CDR3 sequence (DNA): TGCAGTGCTAGAGCGGTACGGGAGCAAGAGACCCAGTACTTC. It is translated as CSARAVREQETQYF.

In this sample, this clonotype turned up a few times. The rearrangement joins TRBV20-1 to TRBJ2-7; maybe TRBD1 (6 bases). The germline V gene encodes CDR1 DFQATT and CDR2 SNEGSKA (reference sequence). V lost 2 bases and J lost 2, with 13 bases in between. The CDR3 totals 14 residues. CDR3 DNA: TGCAGTGCTAGATCAGACAGGTTCGCCTACGAGCAGTACTTC. The encoded protein is CSARSDRFAYEQYF.

The chain recombines TRBV29-1 with TRBJ1-2, with 7 bases aligning to TRBD1. Germline CDR1 SQVTM, CDR2 ANQGSEA. The CDR3 covers 14 residues. With V trimmed by 6 bases and J by 2 bases, 9 bases remained unmatched. The CDR3 DNA reads as TGCAGCGTGGGACCCCAGGGGGTGAACTATGGCTACACCTTC. It yields the protein CSVGPQGVNYGYTF. Filled out from reference TRBV29-1 and TRBJ1-2, the complete variable domain reads SAVISQKPSRDICQRGTSLTIQCQVDSQVTMMFWYRQQPGQSLTLIATANQGSEATYESGFVIDKFPISRPNLTFSTLTVSNMSPEDSSIYLCSVGPQGVNYGYTFGSGTRLTVV.

Here the CDR3 reads CASSQAGLVQETQYF. For the CDR3, the DNA is TGTGCCAGCAGCCAAGCGGGACTAGTTCAGGAGACCCAGTACTTC. V gene TRBV14 combines with J gene TRBJ2-5, with 8 bases fitting TRBD2. Looked up from germline, CDR1 is SGHDN and CDR2 is FVKESK. CDR3 size: 15 residues. V trimming: 1 base; J trimming: 5 bases; junction bases outside the gene matches: 6. Full variable domain (missing parts from reference TRBV14 and TRBJ2-5): EAGVTQFPSHSVIEKGQTVTLRCDPISGHDNLYWYRRVMGKEIKFLLHFVKESKQDESGMPNNRFLAERTGGTYSTLKVQPAELEDSGVYFCASSQAGLVQETQYFGPGTRLLVL.

This clonotype was picked up a small number of times. The chain recombines TRBV11-1 with TRBJ2-7, with 7 bases identical to TRBD1. The J segment lost 5 bases and the V segment lost 1 base, leaving 8 bases of the junction unmatched. The CDR3 length is 15 residues. Germline CDR1 and CDR2: SGHAT and FQDESV (reference sequence). This CDR3 reads CASSLEGAQSHEQYF. CDR3 coding DNA: TGTGCCAGCAGCTTAGAGGGGGCGCAGTCCCACGAGCAGTACTTC.

The rearrangement uses TRBV5-4 and TRBJ1-3, with a tentative D call TRBD1 (5 bases). CDR1 and CDR2 from the germline V gene are SGHNT and YYREEE (reference sequence). The CDR3 consists of 15 residues. The V end was cut by 6 bases, the J end by 2 bases, with 15 bases between. CDR3 coding DNA: TGTGCCAGCACCAAAGACAGTTCTCCTGGAAACACCATATATTTT. It codes for CASTKDSSPGNTIYF.

This clonotype was recorded many times. The V call is TRBV7-6, the J call TRBJ2-2; D possibly corresponds to TRBD1 (6 bases). The germline gives CDR1 SGHVS, CDR2 FNYEAQ. The CDR3 loop spans 11 amino acids. V gave up 1 base and J gave up 14 bases, with 8 bases separating them. CDR3 loop: CASSLEGVLFF. CDR3 coding DNA: TGTGCCAGCAGCTTAGAGGGGGTCCTGTTTTTT.

CDR3 sequence reads: CASSVGGSLAGGLADTQYF. CDR3 nucleotide sequence: TGTGCCAGCAGCGTAGGAGGATCGCTAGCGGGAGGACTCGCAGATACGCAGTATTTT. V is TRBV9 and J is TRBJ2-3; the match to TRBD2 covers 11 bases. Per the germline V gene, CDR1 is SGDLS and CDR2 is YYNGEE. J gave up 4 bases and V 0 bases, and 13 bases lay outside the gene matches. CDR3 length: 19 residues.

This clonotype was seen only a few times. This chain uses TRBV24-1 with TRBJ2-2, with 11 bases that match TRBD2. The CDR3 loop spans 17 amino acids. The V gene end was trimmed by 4 bases and the J gene end by 6 bases; junction bases not matched to a gene: 9. From germline, CDR1 is KGHDR and CDR2 SFDVKD. The CDR3 DNA reads as TGTGCCACCAGTGACCTTCAGACTAGCGGGATCGCCGGGGAGCTGTTTTTT. Translated, it gives CATSDLQTSGIAGELFF.

The chain employs TRBV5-1 and TRBJ2-1, with 12 nucleotides matching TRBD2. The CDR3 totals 18 residues. Germline V gives CDR1 SGHRS, CDR2 YFSETQ. The junction had 7 bases not matched to a gene; V was cut back by 3 bases and J by 0 bases. CDR3 region: CASSSGLAGSSSYNEQFF. CDR3 DNA: TGCGCCAGCAGCTCCGGACTAGCGGGATCGAGCTCCTACAATGAGCAGTTCTTC.

This clonotype has only a few counts. CDR3 region: CATARPNINEQFF. For the CDR3, the DNA is TGTGCCACGGCCCGGCCCAACATCAATGAGCAGTTCTTC. The chain carries TRBV15 and TRBJ2-1; D gene unclear. This CDR3 has 13 residues. The germline V gene encodes CDR1 LNHNV and CDR2 YYDKDF (reference sequence). Trimming removed 9 bases at V and 6 bases at J, with 15 bases between.

The chain links TRBV20-1 to TRBJ1-1; the D gene is possibly TRBD1 (5 bases). Germline CDR1 and CDR2: DFQATT and SNEGSKA (reference sequence). CDR3 length equals 15 residues. V was shortened by 3 bases and J by 0 bases, with 14 bases between the two germline ends. For the CDR3, the DNA is TGCAGTGCTAGTGGGACCTGGGGGTTGAACACTGAAGCTTTCTTT. Translation gives CSASGTWGLNTEAFF.

The V gene is TRBV27, the J gene TRBJ2-7, with 11 bases identical to TRBD2. The germline V gene encodes CDR1 MNHEY and CDR2 SMNVEV (reference sequence). The CDR3 runs 15 residues. J gave up 9 bases and V 6 bases, and 13 bases lay outside the gene matches. CDR3 loop: CASRTSGTPPAVQYF. The CDR3, as DNA: TGTGCCAGCAGGACTAGCGGGACCCCCCCTGCGGTGCAGTACTTC.

This clonotype was seen repeatedly, ten times or more. V and J are TRBV11-2 and TRBJ2-3, with TRBD1 matching 9 bases. The length of the CDR3 is 16 residues. Germline V gives CDR1 SGHAT, CDR2 FQNNGV. V was clipped by 4 bases and J by 5 bases; unmatched bases: 10. The CDR3 DNA reads TGTGCCAGCAGCTCCAATCTGGGACAGGGAGGAGATACGCAGTATTTT. Translated: CASSSNLGQGGDTQYF.

This clonotype was picked up a small number of times. The chain recombines TRBV6-2 or TRBV6-3 with TRBJ2-3; 7 bases are shared with TRBD2. The CDR3 covers 16 residues. The trim removed 4 bases at V and 2 bases at J, leaving 9 bases unmatched. Germline V gene sequence: CDR1 MNHEY, CDR2 SVGEGT. CDR3 nucleotides: TGTGCCAGCAGTTTCCTCGGCGGGAGTATCACAGATACGCAGTATTTT. Residues: CASSFLGGSITDTQYF.